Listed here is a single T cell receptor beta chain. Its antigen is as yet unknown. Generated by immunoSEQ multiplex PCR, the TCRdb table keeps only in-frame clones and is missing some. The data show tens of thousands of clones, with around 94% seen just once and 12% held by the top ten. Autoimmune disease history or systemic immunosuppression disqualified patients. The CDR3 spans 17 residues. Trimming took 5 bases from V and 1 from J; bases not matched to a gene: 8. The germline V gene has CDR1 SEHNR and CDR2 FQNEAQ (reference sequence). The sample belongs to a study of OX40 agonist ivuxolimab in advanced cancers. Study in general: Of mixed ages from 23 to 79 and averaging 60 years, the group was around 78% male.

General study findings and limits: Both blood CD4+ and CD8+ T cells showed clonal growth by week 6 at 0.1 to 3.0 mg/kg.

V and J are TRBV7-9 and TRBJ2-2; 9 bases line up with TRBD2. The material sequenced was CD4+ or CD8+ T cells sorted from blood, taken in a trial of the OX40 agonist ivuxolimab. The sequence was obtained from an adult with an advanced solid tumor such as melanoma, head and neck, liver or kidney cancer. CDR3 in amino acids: CASSTTLTSGNTGELFF. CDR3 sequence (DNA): TGTGCCAGCAGCACCACATTGACTAGCGGGAACACCGGGGAGCTGTTTTTT. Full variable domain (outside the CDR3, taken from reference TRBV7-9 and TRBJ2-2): DTGVSQNPRHKITKRGQNVTFRCDPISEHNRLYWYRQTLGQGPEFLTYFQNEAQLEKSRLLSDRFSAERPKGSFSTLEIQRTEQGDSAMYLCASSTTLTSGNTGELFFGEGSRLTVL.